The sequence of this T cell receptor beta chain was determined in a study of T cell clones after liver transplantation. Trimming cost V 4 bases and J 2 bases, with 18 bases left between them. The CDR3 has 18 amino acids. CDR1 is SGHAT and CDR2 is FQNNGV in the germline V gene. Method: immunoSEQ multiplex PCR; TCRdb's copy keeps in-frame clones and lacks some. The sample carries just over 80,000 clones, about 84% recorded once. The sample was CD4+ T cells from blood, taken almost 47 months after liver transplant. The J gene is TRBJ2-6, the V gene TRBV11-2, with D perhaps matching TRBD2 (5 bases). The source is a human patient who received a liver transplant. A subset of T cells may come from the graft donor. DNA for the CDR3: TGTGCCAGCAGCTACGGAGGCTTCCCTCTTCCTGGGGCCAACGTCCTGACTTTC. This gives the protein CASSYGGFPLPGANVLTF.